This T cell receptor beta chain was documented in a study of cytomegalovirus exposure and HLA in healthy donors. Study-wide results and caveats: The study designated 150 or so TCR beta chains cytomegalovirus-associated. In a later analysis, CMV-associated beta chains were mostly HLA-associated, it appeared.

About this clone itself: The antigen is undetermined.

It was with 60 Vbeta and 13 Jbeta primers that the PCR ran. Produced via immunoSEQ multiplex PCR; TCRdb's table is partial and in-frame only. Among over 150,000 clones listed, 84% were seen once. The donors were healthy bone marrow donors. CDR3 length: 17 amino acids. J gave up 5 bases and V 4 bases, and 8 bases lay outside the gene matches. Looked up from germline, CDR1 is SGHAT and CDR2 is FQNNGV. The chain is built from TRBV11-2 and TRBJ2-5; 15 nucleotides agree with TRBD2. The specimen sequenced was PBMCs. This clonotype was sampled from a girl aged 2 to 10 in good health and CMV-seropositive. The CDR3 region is CASSSWTSGRAQETQYF. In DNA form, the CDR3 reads TGTGCCAGCAGCTCCTGGACTAGCGGGAGGGCCCAGGAGACCCAGTACTTC.